This T cell receptor (beta chain) is from a study of cytomegalovirus exposure and HLA in healthy donors. Study-wide results and caveats: Common viral pathogens (according to a later analysis) appeared linked to several of the most significant clusters. CMV serostatus was the sole immune exposure information available. One later analysis reportedly identified an Asian-associated ancestry cluster that showed fewer N-insertions than the roughly 700-donor mean. A later analysis showed HLA-associated TCR beta chains outstripping equally common others in clonal expansion.

CDR3 length: 13 residues. Trimming took 9 bases from V and 11 from J, leaving 22 bases between them. The V gene's germline CDR1 is SNHLY and CDR2 FYNNEI. A few counts support this clone. Its specificity is not known. The study ran its PCR with 60 Vbeta and 13 Jbeta primers. Only in-frame clones appear in the TCRdb table, and some are missing; sequencing was by immunoSEQ multiplex PCR. Found here are roughly 99,000 clones, around 73% of them singletons; the top ten hold about 8%. This sequence was found in a man aged 30-40 years in good health and CMV-seronegative. The chain has TRBV2 and TRBJ2-5; D ambiguous. The sample was PBMCs. This chain's CDR3 is CASNSSPIGEQYF. DNA of the CDR3: TGTGCCAGTAACTCCAGCCCGATTGGAGAGCAGTACTTC.